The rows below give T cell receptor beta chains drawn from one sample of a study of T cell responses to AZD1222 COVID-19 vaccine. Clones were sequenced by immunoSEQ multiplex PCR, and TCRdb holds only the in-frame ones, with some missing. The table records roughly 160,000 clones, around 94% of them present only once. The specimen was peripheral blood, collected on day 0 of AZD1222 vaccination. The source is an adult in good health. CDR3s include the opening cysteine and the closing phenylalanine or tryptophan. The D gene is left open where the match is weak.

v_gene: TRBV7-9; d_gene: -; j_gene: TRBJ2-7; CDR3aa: CASSLGQGGPYEQYF; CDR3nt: TGTGCCAGCAGCTTAGGGCAGGGGGGGCCCTACGAGCAGTACTTC
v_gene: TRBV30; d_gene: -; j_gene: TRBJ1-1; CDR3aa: CAWSVTPAGIEAFF; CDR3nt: TGTGCCTGGAGTGTAACCCCCGCGGGAATCGAAGCTTTCTTT
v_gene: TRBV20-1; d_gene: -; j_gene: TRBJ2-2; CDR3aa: CSASSGPPGGELFF; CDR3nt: TGCAGTGCTAGTTCTGGACCACCTGGTGGGGAGCTGTTTTTT
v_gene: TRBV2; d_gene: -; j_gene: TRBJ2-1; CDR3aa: CASMSSMSSYNEQFF; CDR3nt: TGTGCCAGCATGAGCAGTATGAGCTCCTACAATGAGCAGTTCTTC
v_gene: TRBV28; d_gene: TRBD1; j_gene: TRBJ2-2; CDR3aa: CASSFRQGDTGELFF; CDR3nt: TGTGCCAGCAGTTTCCGGCAGGGGGACACCGGGGAGCTGTTTTTT
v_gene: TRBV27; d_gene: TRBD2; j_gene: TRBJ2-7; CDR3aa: CASRLAGISSYEQYF; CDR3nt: TGTGCCAGCAGACTAGCGGGGATCAGCTCCTACGAGCAGTACTTC
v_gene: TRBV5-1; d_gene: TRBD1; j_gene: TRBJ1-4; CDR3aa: CASSLNRGVGEKLFF; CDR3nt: TGCGCCAGCAGCTTAAACAGGGGTGTTGGGGAAAAACTGTTTTTT
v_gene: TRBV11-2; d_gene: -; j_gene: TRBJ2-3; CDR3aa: CASSLAGTDTQYF; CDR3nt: TGTGCCAGCAGCTTGGCGGGTACAGATACGCAGTATTTT
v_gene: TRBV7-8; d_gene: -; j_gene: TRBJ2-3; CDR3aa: CASSLALLHIDTQYF; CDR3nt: TGTGCCAGCAGCTTAGCGCTCTTGCACATAGATACGCAGTATTTT
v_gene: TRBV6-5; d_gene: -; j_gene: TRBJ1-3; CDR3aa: CASRVGRTSGNTIYF; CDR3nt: TGTGCCAGCAGGGTTGGACGGACCTCTGGAAACACCATATATTTT
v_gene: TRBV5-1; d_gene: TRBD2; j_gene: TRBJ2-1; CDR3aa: CASSETLAGYNEQFF; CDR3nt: TGCGCCAGCTCTGAGACGCTAGCGGGGTACAATGAGCAGTTCTTC